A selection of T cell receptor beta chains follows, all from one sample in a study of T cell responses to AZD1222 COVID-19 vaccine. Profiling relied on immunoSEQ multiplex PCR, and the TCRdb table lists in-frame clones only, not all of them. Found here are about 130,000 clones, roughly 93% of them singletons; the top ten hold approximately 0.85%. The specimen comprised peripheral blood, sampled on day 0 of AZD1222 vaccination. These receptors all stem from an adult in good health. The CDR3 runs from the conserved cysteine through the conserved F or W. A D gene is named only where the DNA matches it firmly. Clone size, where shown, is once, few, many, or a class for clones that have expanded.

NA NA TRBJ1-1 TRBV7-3 CASSLTQAANTEAFF TGTGCCAGCAGCTTAACGCAGGCAGCGAACACTGAAGCTTTCTTT
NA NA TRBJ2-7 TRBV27 CASSFSRDVSYEQYF TGTGCCAGCAGTTTCTCCCGGGACGTCTCCTACGAGCAGTACTTC
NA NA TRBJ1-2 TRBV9 CASSVDQGLGYGYTF TGTGCCAGCAGCGTAGATCAAGGCCTGGGGTATGGCTACACCTTC
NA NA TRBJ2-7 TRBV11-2 CASSLAGGYYEQYF TGTGCCAGCAGCTTAGCAGGCGGCTACTACGAGCAGTACTTC
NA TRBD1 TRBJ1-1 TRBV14 CATMGQQNTEAFF TGTGCCACTATGGGACAGCAGAACACTGAAGCTTTCTTT
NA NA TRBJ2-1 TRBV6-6 CASSYSKGGNVNEQFF TGTGCCAGCAGTTACTCAAAGGGGGGCAATGTCAATGAGCAGTTCTTC
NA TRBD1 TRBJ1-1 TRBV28 CASSSTGAGNTEAFF TGTGCCAGCAGCTCGACAGGGGCGGGTAACACTGAAGCTTTCTTT
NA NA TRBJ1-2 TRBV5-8 CASSPLDHYGYTF TGTGCCAGCAGCCCCCTCGACCACTATGGCTACACCTTC
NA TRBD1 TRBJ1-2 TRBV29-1 CSTSSTGGPGYGYTF TGCAGCACCTCCAGCACAGGGGGCCCGGGCTATGGCTACACCTTC
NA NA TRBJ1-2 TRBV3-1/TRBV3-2 CASSQSRLINYGYTF TGTGCCAGCAGCCAATCAAGGTTAATTAACTATGGCTACACCTTC
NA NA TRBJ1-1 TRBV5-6 CASSSRLGTGVLVAFF TGTGCCAGCAGCTCCCGACTGGGGACCGGGGTCCTGGTAGCTTTCTTT
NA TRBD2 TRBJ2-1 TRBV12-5 CASGSLPSGLAGGHEQFF TGTGCTAGTGGTTCCTTGCCCAGCGGACTAGCGGGGGGGCATGAGCAGTTCTTC
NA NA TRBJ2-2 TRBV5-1 CASSLGAGELFF TGCGCCAGCAGCTTGGGTGCCGGGGAGCTGTTTTTT
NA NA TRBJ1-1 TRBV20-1 CSANTNTEAFF TGCAGTGCCAATACGAACACTGAAGCTTTCTTT
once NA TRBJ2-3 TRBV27 CASSLFGGRGLTDTQYF TGTGCCAGCAGTTTATTCGGCGGCAGGGGTTTAACAGATACGCAGTATTTT
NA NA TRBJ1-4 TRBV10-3 CAISEEHAVVYEKLFF TGTGCCATCAGTGAGGAGCACGCGGTAGTTTATGAAAAACTGTTTTTT
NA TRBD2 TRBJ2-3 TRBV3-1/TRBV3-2 CASSQRRLAGPAGDTQYF TGTGCCAGCAGCCAAAGAAGACTAGCGGGGCCCGCAGGAGATACGCAGTATTTT
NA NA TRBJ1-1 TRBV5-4 CASSLGGTVNTEAFF TGTGCCAGCAGCTTGGGGGGGACGGTTAACACTGAAGCTTTCTTT
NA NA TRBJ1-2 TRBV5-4 CASSLGVFGKGPNYGYTF TGTGCCAGCAGCTTGGGGGTGTTTGGAAAAGGGCCTAACTATGGCTACACCTTC
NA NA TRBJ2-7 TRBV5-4 CASSLDMAYEQYF TGTGCCAGCAGCTTGGACATGGCTTACGAGCAGTACTTC
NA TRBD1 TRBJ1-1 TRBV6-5 CASIPGQFMNTEAFF TGTGCCAGCATTCCGGGACAGTTCATGAACACTGAAGCTTTCTTT
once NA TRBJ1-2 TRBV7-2 CASSLAGTQYGYTF TGTGCCAGCAGCTTAGCGGGGACACAGTATGGCTACACCTTC
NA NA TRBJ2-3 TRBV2 CASEGEEQYF TGTGCCAGCGAGGGGGAAGAGCAGTATTTT
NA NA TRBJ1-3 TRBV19 CASGSVSGNTIYF TGTGCCAGTGGTTCGGTCTCTGGAAACACCATATATTTT
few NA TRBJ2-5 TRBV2 CASLTSPETQYF TGTGCCAGCTTGACTAGTCCAGAGACCCAGTACTTC
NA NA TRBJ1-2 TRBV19 CASSILGSANYGYTF TGTGCCAGTAGTATACTGGGCAGTGCTAACTATGGCTACACCTTC
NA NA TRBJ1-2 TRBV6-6 CASTPTGSNYGYTF TGTGCCAGCACCCCGACGGGCTCTAACTATGGCTACACCTTC
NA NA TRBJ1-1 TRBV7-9 CASSLERGDTEAFF TGTGCCAGCAGCTTAGAGAGGGGAGACACTGAAGCTTTCTTT
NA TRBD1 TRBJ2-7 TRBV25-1 CASSPRDRGYEQYF TGTGCCAGCAGTCCCAGGGACAGGGGCTACGAGCAGTACTTC
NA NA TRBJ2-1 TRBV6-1 CASSAPFRGSSGEQFF TGTGCCAGCAGTGCCCCATTCCGGGGGTCGTCGGGAGAGCAGTTCTTC
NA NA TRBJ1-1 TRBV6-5 CASPGGGLRGTEAFF TGTGCCAGCCCCGGCGGGGGGCTAAGGGGCACTGAAGCTTTCTTT
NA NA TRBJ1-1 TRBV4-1 CASSPKGTEAFF TGCGCCAGCAGCCCGAAAGGCACTGAAGCTTTCTTT
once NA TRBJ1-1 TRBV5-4 CASSLGGLGAFF TGTGCCAGCAGCTTGGGGGGACTTGGAGCTTTCTTT
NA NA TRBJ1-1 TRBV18 CASSHTEAFF TGTGCCAGCTCACACACTGAAGCTTTCTTT
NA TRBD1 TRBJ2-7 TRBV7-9 CASSNGTGVPYEQYF TGTGCCAGCAGCAACGGGACAGGGGTCCCCTACGAGCAGTACTTC
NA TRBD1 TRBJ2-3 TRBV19 CASTRQGGSDTQYF TGTGCCAGTACAAGACAGGGGGGGTCAGATACGCAGTATTTT
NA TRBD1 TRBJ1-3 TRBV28 CASSLRGGGNTIYF TGTGCCAGCAGTTTAAGAGGGGGCGGAAACACCATATATTTT
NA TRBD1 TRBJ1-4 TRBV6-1 CASSENRGVEKLFF TGTGCCAGCAGTGAAAACAGGGGGGTTGAAAAACTGTTTTTT
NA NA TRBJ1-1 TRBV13 CASSSTGEVNTEAFF TGTGCCAGCAGCTCGACAGGAGAGGTGAACACTGAAGCTTTCTTT
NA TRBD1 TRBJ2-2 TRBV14 CASSHIPRGPDTGELFF TGTGCCAGCAGCCATATCCCCAGGGGGCCGGACACCGGGGAGCTGTTTTTT
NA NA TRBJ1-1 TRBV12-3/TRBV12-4 CASRVQQHTEAFF TGTGCCAGCAGGGTACAGCAACACACTGAAGCTTTCTTT
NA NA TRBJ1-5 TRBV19 CASSPTHSYSNQPQHF TGTGCCAGTAGCCCGACCCACAGTTATAGCAATCAGCCCCAGCATTTT
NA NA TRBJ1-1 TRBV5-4 CASSLSFGGAEAFF TGTGCCAGCAGCTTAAGTTTCGGTGGGGCTGAAGCTTTCTTT
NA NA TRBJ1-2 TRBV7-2 CASSLWQGGDYGYTF TGTGCCAGCAGCTTATGGCAGGGAGGTGACTATGGCTACACCTTC
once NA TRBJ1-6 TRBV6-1 CASRGQGNSPLHF TGTGCCAGCAGGGGGCAGGGTAATTCACCCCTCCACTTT